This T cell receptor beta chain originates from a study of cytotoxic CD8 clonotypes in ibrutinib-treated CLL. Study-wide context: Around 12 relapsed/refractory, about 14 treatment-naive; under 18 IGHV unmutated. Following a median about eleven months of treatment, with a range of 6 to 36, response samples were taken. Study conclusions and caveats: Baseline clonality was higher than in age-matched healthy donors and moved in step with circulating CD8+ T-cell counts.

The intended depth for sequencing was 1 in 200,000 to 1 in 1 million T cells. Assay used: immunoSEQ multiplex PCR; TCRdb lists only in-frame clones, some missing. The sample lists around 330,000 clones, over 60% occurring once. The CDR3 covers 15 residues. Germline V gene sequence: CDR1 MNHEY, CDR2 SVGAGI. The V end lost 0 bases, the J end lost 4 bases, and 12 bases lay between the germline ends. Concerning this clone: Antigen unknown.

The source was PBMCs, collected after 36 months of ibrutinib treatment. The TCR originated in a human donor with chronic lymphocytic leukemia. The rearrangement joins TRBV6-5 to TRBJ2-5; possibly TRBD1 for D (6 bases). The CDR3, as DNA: TGTGCCAGCAGTTACTCCCCAGGGGCCACAGAGACCCAGTACTTC. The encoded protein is CASSYSPGATETQYF.